This TCR beta chain came from a study of radiotherapy plus CTLA-4 blockade in lung cancer. Clones were read by immunoSEQ multiplex PCR, and TCRdb kept only the in-frame ones, dropping some. The repertoire holds about 110,000 clones, with around 85% as singletons. CDR3 length equals 12 residues. With 1 base removed from V and 8 bases from J, the gap between germline ends came to 3 bases. CDR1 is SEHNR, CDR2 FQNEAQ, per germline (reference sequence). Alongside CTLA-4 blockade with ipilimumab, patients with chemo-refractory metastatic non-small-cell lung cancer received focal radiation. Study results and limitations: Blood saw expansion of tumor-derived TCR clones after radiotherapy plus ipilimumab.

With regard to this clone: What it recognizes is unknown.

The sample here was peripheral blood, taken from a patient treated with radiotherapy plus ipilimumab. V usage is TRBV7-9 and J usage is TRBJ1-6; D call uncertain. This clonotype was obtained from a human donor with non-small cell lung cancer that progressed on radiotherapy plus ipilimumab. Some clones in this sample may be carry-over from other donors' samples. The CDR3 here is CASSLGDSPLHF. The CDR3 DNA reads as TGTGCCAGCAGCTTAGGGGATTCACCCCTCCACTTT.